Ten or more counts support the clone carrying this TCR beta chain. The antigen remains undetermined. The data derive from a study of neoadjuvant anti-PD-1 for oral cavity cancer. Study information: Patients mostly received three to four biweekly nivolumab doses at 3 mg/kg before surgery. Patients without progression got a fourth dose around day 43. Study-wide findings and caveats: Each response group had just a few patients in TCR analyses.

Specified time point: after neoadjuvant nivolumab, at surgical resection. Germline CDR1 is LNHDA and CDR2 is SQIVND (reference sequence). The V gene lost 1 base and the J gene lost 8 bases, with 18 bases spanning the gap. The CDR3 is 16 residues long. The table came from immunoSEQ multiplex PCR; TCRdb's copy has only in-frame clones and leaves some out. The table has about 25,000 clones, about 25% seen once. The V and J genes are TRBV19 and TRBJ1-3, with D possibly TRBD1 on 5 matching bases. Sequenced here: tumor tissue, sampled after nivolumab (anti-PD-1) treatment. This clonotype originated in a person aged 35 to 85 with oral cavity squamous cell carcinoma. CDR3 amino acids: CASSIAGRTTRYTIYF. The CDR3 DNA is TGTGCCAGTAGTATAGCGGGACGAACGACGCGGTACACCATATATTTT.